The 6 T cell receptor beta chains below were found in one sample sequenced in a study of regulatory T cells in long-lasting Graves disease. Noted time point: newly diagnosed GD, antithyroid drugs for less than 3 months. PBMC-derived RNA was used for the TCR library. iRepertoire HTBI primers and Arm-PCR of CDR3 regions built TCR beta libraries. Using its own MiXCR run on the multiplex PCR reads, TCRdb lists one record per CDR3 protein. The sample contains some 410,000 distinct CDR3 sequences, approximately 16% of which appear only once. These data are also associated with another study on T cells in Graves' hyperthyroidism and ophthalmopathy.

The sample was peripheral blood mononuclear cells (PBMCs), taken at new diagnosis, from a patient treated with antithyroid drugs. The receptors derive from a woman aged 30 to 39 with Graves disease.

A note on this clonotype: A much larger clone differs from this one at a single base, so this may be a read error. The genes are TRBV6-2 or TRBV6-3 and TRBJ2-2; a weak D match, TRBD1 (6 bases). The germline V gene encodes CDR1 MNHEY and CDR2 SVGEGT. The CDR3 totals 18 residues. The CDR3 loop is CASSEQTGTWGYAGELLF. The CDR3 coding sequence is TGTGCCAGCAGTGAACAAACCGGGACATGGGGTTATGCCGGGGAGCTGCTTTTT.

This clonotype appeared a few times. The V gene is TRBV28, the J gene TRBJ1-5; 7 bases are shared with TRBD1. The CDR3 has 14 residues. V was clipped by 4 bases and J by 6 bases; unmatched bases: 6. Germline V gives CDR1 MDHEN, CDR2 SYDVKM. In DNA form, the CDR3 reads TGTGCCAGCAGTTACGGGGGACAGCTTCAGCCCCAGCATTTT. Protein product: CASSYGGQLQPQHF.

The chain links TRBV3-1 to TRBJ2-1; D may be TRBD1 (7 bases). The germline V gene has CDR1 LGHDT and CDR2 YNNKEL (reference sequence). V was pared by 4 bases and J by 2 bases, with 15 bases between. The CDR3 loop spans 16 amino acids. The CDR3: CASSRTGGTAYNEQFF. The CDR3 bases are TGTGCCAGCAGCCGGACAGGCGGGACAGCCTACAATGAGCAGTTCTTC.

The chain uses TRBV29-1 and TRBJ1-5; TRBD1 might be the D (6 bases). CDR1 and CDR2 (germline): SQVTM, ANQGSEA. The CDR3 runs to 15 residues. The V end was cut by 6 bases, the J end by 6 bases, with 21 bases between. Here the CDR3 DNA reads TGCAGCGTCTTGGAAAGGACAGAGAGCTGTCAGCCCCAGCATTTT. This translates into CSVLERTESCQPQHF.

At least ten counts were recorded for this clonotype. The J gene is TRBJ2-1, the V gene TRBV12-5; TRBD2 agrees at 14 bases. CDR3 length: 22 amino acids. Trimming cost V 1 base and J 5 bases; bases outside gene matches: 19. The germline V gene has CDR1 LGHNT and CDR2 FRNRAP. Written as DNA, the CDR3 is TGTGCTAGTGGTTTGGCCCATTACCCGGGACTAGCGGGAGTTGGGGTACACAATGAGCAGTTCTTC. This codes for CASGLAHYPGLAGVGVHNEQFF.

Many counts were recorded for this clonotype. The chain combines TRBV6-2 or TRBV6-3 with TRBJ2-3, with 7 bases fitting TRBD2. The CDR3 loop spans 16 amino acids. V lost 5 bases and J lost 0; bases outside the gene matches: 8. Germline lookup yields CDR1 MNHEY and CDR2 SVGEGT. CDR3 nucleotide sequence: TGTGCCAGCAGTACCCCAACTAGCGAAAGCACAGATACGCAGTATTTT. This codes for CASSTPTSESTDTQYF.